These 17 T cell receptor beta chains share one sample of origin, sequenced in a study of technical replicates of blood from a few donors. Profiled with immunoSEQ multiplex PCR; TCRdb holds only in-frame clones, not every one. The repertoire holds about 83,000 clones, with roughly 94% as singletons. The sequencing input was T cells isolated from PBMCs. The receptors here all came from a human donor in good health.

The chain uses TRBV10-1 and TRBJ2-7; 13 bases are a match to TRBD2. Unmatched junction bases numbered 5, after V lost 3 bases and J lost 3 bases. This CDR3 has 16 residues. In germline, CDR1 is WNHNN, CDR2 SYGVQD (reference sequence). CDR3 in DNA: TGCGCCAGCAGTGATCGGACTAGCGGGGGACTCTACGAGCAGTACTTC. Its translation: CASSDRTSGGLYEQYF.

In this sample, this clone turned up once. This chain's CDR3 is CAWRTIAGRTGELFF. Written as DNA, the CDR3 is TGTGCCTGGAGGACCATAGCGGGGCGCACCGGGGAGCTGTTTTTT. The V and J genes are TRBV30 and TRBJ2-2, with 8 bases identical to TRBD2. This CDR3 is 15 amino acids long. J lost 4 bases, V lost 3 bases, and 7 bases had no gene match. Germline V lookup: CDR1 GTSNPN, CDR2 SVGIG (reference sequence).

The chain links TRBV5-4 to TRBJ1-6; 9 bases match TRBD1. The length of the CDR3 is 14 residues. Germline V gives CDR1 SGHNT, CDR2 YYREEE (reference sequence). Trimming cost V 3 bases and J 7 bases; bases outside gene matches: 2. The CDR3 is CASSWDRANSPLHF. In DNA form, the CDR3 reads TGTGCCAGCAGCTGGGACAGGGCGAATTCACCCCTCCACTTT.

This clone was counted a single time. V gene TRBV10-2 combines with J gene TRBJ2-2; 10 positions match TRBD2. CDR1 WSHSY and CDR2 SAAADI come from the germline V gene. The CDR3 has 15 residues. V lost 5 bases, J lost 1 base, and 1 base stayed unmatched. The CDR3 DNA sequence: TGCGCCAGCAGTTGGACTAGCGGGAACACCGGGGAGCTGTTTTTT. This gives the protein CASSWTSGNTGELFF.

CDR3 protein: CAWSVDGYEQYF. The CDR3, as DNA: TGTGCCTGGAGTGTAGACGGGTACGAGCAGTACTTC. The chain combines TRBV30 with TRBJ2-7, with D uncertain. Trimming shortened V by 0 bases and J by 4 bases, and 7 bases separated the two germline ends. CDR1 is GTSNPN, CDR2 SVGIG, per germline (reference sequence). This CDR3 contains 12 residues.

The rearrangement joins TRBV28 to TRBJ2-3, with a possible D match to TRBD1 (6 bases). Trimming cost V 7 bases and J 1 base, with 15 bases left between them. Germline loops: CDR1 MDHEN, CDR2 SYDVKM. The CDR3 is 15 amino acids. The DNA of the CDR3 is TGTGCCAGCACCCAGCTCACAGGGCGCACAGATACGCAGTATTTT. This gives the protein CASTQLTGRTDTQYF.

As concerns this clone: Its ends do not fully match the called genes, so a read error is possible. The chain links TRBV6-6 to TRBJ2-7; 13 nucleotides match TRBD2. The CDR3 sequence is 13 residues long. CDR1 is MNHNY and CDR2 is SVGAGI in the germline V gene (reference sequence). The CDR3 DNA sequence: TGTGCCAGCAGCCGCTCGACTAGCGGGGGGTTTAACTTC. It specifies CASSRSTSGGFNF.

CDR3 DNA: TGCAGTGCTAGCGGGGGAGCTTTCTACACCTTC. It yields the protein CSASGGAFYTF. The genes are TRBV20-1 and TRBJ1-2; maybe TRBD1 (5 bases). The germline V gene has CDR1 DFQATT and CDR2 SNEGSKA (reference sequence). The CDR3 sequence is 11 residues long. V shed 3 bases and J shed 10 bases, with 12 bases lying between them.

The chain joins TRBV6-6 to TRBJ2-3; D possibly corresponds to TRBD1 (6 bases). The CDR3 covers 14 residues. V was clipped by 2 bases and J by 5 bases, with 11 bases between them. CDR1 MNHNY and CDR2 SVGAGI come from the germline V gene (reference sequence). The CDR3 loop reads CASSYPTGLDTQYF. The CDR3 nucleotides are TGTGCCAGCAGTTACCCCACAGGGTTAGATACGCAGTATTTT.

This chain links TRBV6-1 with TRBJ2-7; no clear D gene. The ends were cut back, 6 bases at V and 1 base at J, with 10 bases in the middle. This CDR3 spans 13 amino acids. The germline V gene has CDR1 MNHNS and CDR2 SASEGT. CDR3 sequence reads: CASRSSGSYEQYF. CDR3 nucleotide sequence: TGTGCCAGCAGGTCCTCCGGGTCCTACGAGCAGTACTTC.

The chain joins TRBV29-1 to TRBJ1-3, with TRBD1 matching 7 bases. CDR1 SQVTM and CDR2 ANQGSEA come from the germline V gene. CDR3 length: 13 residues. Unmatched junction bases numbered 2, after V lost 4 bases and J lost 2 bases. In DNA form, the CDR3 reads TGCAGCGTTGGAACAGGGGCTGGAAACACCATATATTTT. Translation gives CSVGTGAGNTIYF.

This chain joins TRBV27 and TRBJ1-1, with D unclear. The germline V and J ends were trimmed by 0 bases and 3 bases, with 8 bases remaining between them. In germline, CDR1 is MNHEY, CDR2 SMNVEV (reference sequence). This CDR3 comprises 14 residues. Here the CDR3 reads CASSLSGGYTEAFF. As DNA, the CDR3 is TGTGCCAGCAGTTTATCGGGAGGGTACACTGAAGCTTTCTTT.

The count of this clone is one. V usage is TRBV27 and J usage is TRBJ2-7; no definite D call. Germline CDR1 reads MNHEY; CDR2 reads SMNVEV (reference sequence). V was clipped by 5 bases and J by 3 bases, with 26 bases between them. This CDR3 has 18 amino acids. The CDR3 DNA reads TGTGCCAGCAGTAAAAGTCAGTTTATAAAACAGTCTAACTACGAGCAGTACTTC. This sequence encodes CASSKSQFIKQSNYEQYF.

This chain joins TRBV6-1 and TRBJ2-5; D gene ambiguous. The V gene lost 2 bases and the J gene lost 7 bases, with 5 bases spanning the gap. The CDR3 extends over 11 amino acids. Germline CDR1 MNHNS, CDR2 SASEGT. The DNA of the CDR3 is TGTGCCAGCAGTGAAATCGGGACCCAGTACTTC. It translates to CASSEIGTQYF.

The gene calls are TRBV18 and TRBJ2-5; 8 positions agree with TRBD2. This CDR3 has 15 amino acids. V gave up 5 bases and J gave up 4 bases; unmatched junction bases: 9. Germline V gives CDR1 KGHSH, CDR2 LQKENI. The CDR3 DNA sequence: TGTGCCAGCTCAACCAAAACTAGCGGTATAGAGACCCAGTACTTC. The encoded protein is CASSTKTSGIETQYF.

The V call is TRBV4-1, the J call TRBJ1-5; a possible D gene is TRBD1 (6 bases). Germline V gene lookup returns CDR1 MGHRA and CDR2 YSYEKL. This CDR3 region has 20 residues. The ends were cut back, 4 bases at V and 0 bases at J, with 25 bases in the middle. The CDR3 nucleotides read TGCGCCAGCAGCCTCGGATACAGGGAGAAAAACCTTTATAGCAATCAGCCCCAGCATTTT. Its translation is CASSLGYREKNLYSNQPQHF.

The rearrangement uses TRBV5-8 and TRBJ2-3, with a possible D match to TRBD1 (5 bases). This CDR3 is 17 amino acids long. V lost 4 bases to trimming and J lost 0 bases, with 18 bases between them. Germline values: CDR1 SGHTS, CDR2 YDEGEE. The CDR3 sequence is CASSLQGVFTSTDTQYF. The CDR3 coding sequence is TGTGCCAGCAGCCTACAAGGGGTCTTCACTAGCACAGATACGCAGTATTTT.